This T cell receptor beta chain was observed in a study of blood T cells in healthy people across ages. V shed 2 bases, J shed 10 bases, and the junction held 3 bases outside the gene matches. Germline V lookup: CDR1 SGDLS, CDR2 YYNGEE. CDR3 size: 14 residues. A second PCR of about 7 to 12 cycles used a sample-barcoded 5' primer and a J-beta primer mix. Each cDNA molecule, via a template-switch adaptor with 12 random nucleotides, was tagged. Any given sample supplied a minimum of 3 million CDR3-containing paired-end reads. TCRdb re-analysed the 5' RACE reads in MiXCR, keeping a single row per CDR3 protein. The table shows 600,000 or so distinct CDR3 sequences, with less than 60% occurring only once. Each individual donor underwent a draw of roughly 10 milliliters of peripheral blood.

This clonotype was sampled from a man older than 75 in good health. Sequenced input: blood. The rearrangement joins TRBV9 to TRBJ2-1; 13 bases match TRBD2. CDR3: CASSVRTSGSEQFF. The CDR3 DNA sequence: TGTGCCAGCAGCGTCCGGACTAGCGGGAGCGAGCAGTTCTTC.